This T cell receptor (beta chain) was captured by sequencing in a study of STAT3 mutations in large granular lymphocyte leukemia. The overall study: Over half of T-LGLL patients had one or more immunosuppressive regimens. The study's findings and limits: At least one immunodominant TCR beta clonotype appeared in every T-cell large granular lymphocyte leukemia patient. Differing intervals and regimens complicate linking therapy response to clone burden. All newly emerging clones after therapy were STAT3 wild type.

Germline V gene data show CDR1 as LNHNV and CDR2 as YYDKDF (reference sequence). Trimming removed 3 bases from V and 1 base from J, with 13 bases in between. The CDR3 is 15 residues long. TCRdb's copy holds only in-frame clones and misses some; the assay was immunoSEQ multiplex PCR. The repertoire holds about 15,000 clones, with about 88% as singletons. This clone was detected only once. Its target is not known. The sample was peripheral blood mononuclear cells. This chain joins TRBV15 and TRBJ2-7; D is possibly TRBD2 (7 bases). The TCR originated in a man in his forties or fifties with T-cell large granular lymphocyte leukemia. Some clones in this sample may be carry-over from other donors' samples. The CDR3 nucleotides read TGTGCCACCAGCAGGGCGGGGGCCGGATCCTACGAGCAGTACTTC. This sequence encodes CATSRAGAGSYEQYF.